This T cell receptor beta chain was recorded in a study of identical twins. This clonotype was counted between two and nine times. Its target is not known. Study observations and caveats: Beta clonotypes that were abundant in cord blood contained fewer insertions, a pattern absent from memory repertoires.

Trimming removed 8 bases at V and 0 bases at J, with 17 bases between. Germline V gives CDR1 MNHEY, CDR2 SVGAGI. The CDR3 spans 15 residues. Template switching introduced a universal primer site, and the cDNA bore unique molecular identifiers. TCRdb re-called the 5' RACE reads through MiXCR, storing one row per CDR3 protein. This sample has 1.5 million to 2 million distinct CDR3 sequences, with about 31% found just once. Material for sequencing was cord blood. This chain connects TRBV6-5 to TRBJ2-7; D ambiguous. This clonotype was sampled from a newborn girl in good health. The CDR3 nucleotides read TGTGCCAGCGTCGAGGTAGGCGGAAGCTCCTACGAGCAGTACTTC. Protein product: CASVEVGGSSYEQYF.